The entry below gives a single T cell receptor beta chain sequence along with its context. Its antigen remains unknown. The CDR3 contains 14 residues. Trimming shortened V by 0 bases and J by 9 bases, and 12 bases separated the two germline ends. Germline CDR1 SGHTA, CDR2 FQGNSA. The data belong to a study of beta chain features in type 1 diabetes. The sequenced template was cDNA made from the entire isolated RNA. TCRdb's copy holds only in-frame clones and misses some; the assay was immunoSEQ multiplex PCR. The sample holds 500,000 to 650,000 clones, around 12% seen once. Study-level points and caveats: There was no resolution here of whether HLA type influences TCRB rearrangement. Moderate but significant shortening of TCRB CDR3s was recorded in all four CD4+ subsets from Type 1 diabetes patients.

The specimen sequenced was naive CD4+ T cells from blood. The receptor's source is a man aged 25-45 years with type 1 diabetes. The V gene is TRBV7-2, the J gene TRBJ2-4, with D possibly matching TRBD1 (5 bases). CDR3 in amino acids: CASSLAGQSGIQYF. CDR3 DNA: TGTGCCAGCAGCTTAGCAGGACAATCGGGCATTCAGTACTTC.